The present TCR beta chain was sequenced within a study of CD8+ T cells in alopecia areata. The CDR3 covers 18 residues. V was clipped by 2 bases and J by 2 bases; unmatched bases: 11. CDR1 is SGHKS, CDR2 YYEKEE, per germline (reference sequence). Isolated RNA was reverse transcribed into cDNA used as the sequencing template. TCRdb's copy holds only in-frame clones and misses some; the assay was immunoSEQ multiplex PCR. This sample has 150,000 or so clones, with 80% to 90% found just once. The source is a human donor with alopecia areata. J is TRBJ2-7 and V is TRBV5-5; 12 bases line up with TRBD2. Sequenced here: CD8+ T cells sorted from blood, sampled at week 0. CDR3 sequence (DNA): TGTGCCAGCAGCTTACGAACGAAACTAGCGGGAGGCCCCTACGAGCAGTACTTC. It is translated as CASSLRTKLAGGPYEQYF.